This T cell receptor (beta chain) was identified during a study of blood T cell repertoires in COVID-19. About the research overall: Acute and convalescent COVID-19 specimens originated in the United States, Italy and Spain. From T cells, B-cell-depleted T cells, or PBMCs came the material, which was cDNA or gDNA.

How the authors handled the data: Reference gene primer amplification in the assay estimated nucleated cell counts. The method was immunoSEQ multiplex PCR; TCRdb's version includes in-frame clones alone and lacks a portion of them. V and J calls and clone size are given by that table; D and trimming were obtained from the DNA. The table includes 290,000 or so clones, around 90% detected once. This TCR was recovered from a man aged 70-80 years with acute or convalescent COVID-19. The material sequenced was peripheral blood.

CDR3 bases: TGCGCCAGCAGCCAAGTCCCAGGGAGGGCTGGGGGCAATCAGCCCCAGCATTTT. It specifies CASSQVPGRAGGNQPQHF. The J gene is TRBJ1-5, the V gene TRBV4-1, with a tentative D call TRBD1 (5 bases). The CDR3 contains 18 residues. V lost 1 base and J lost 2, with 18 bases in between. Germline lookup yields CDR1 MGHRA and CDR2 YSYEKL.